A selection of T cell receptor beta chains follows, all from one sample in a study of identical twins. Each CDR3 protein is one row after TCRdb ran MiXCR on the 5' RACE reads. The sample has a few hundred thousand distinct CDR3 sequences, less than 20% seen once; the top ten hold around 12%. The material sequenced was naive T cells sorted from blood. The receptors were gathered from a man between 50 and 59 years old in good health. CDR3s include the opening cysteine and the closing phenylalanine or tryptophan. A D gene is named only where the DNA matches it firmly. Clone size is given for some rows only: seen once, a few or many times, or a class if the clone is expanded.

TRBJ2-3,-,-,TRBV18,TGTGCCAGCTCAACAGGGCTCTATACGCAGTATTTT,CASSTGLYTQYF
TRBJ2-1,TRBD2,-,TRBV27,TGTGCCAGCAGTTTGGGCAGCGGACTAGGTCTGAAGCAGTTCTTC,CASSLGSGLGLKQFF
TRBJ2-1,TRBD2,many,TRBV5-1,TGCGCCAGCAGCAAGGATAGCGGGAAGACCTACAATGAGCAGTTCTTC,CASSKDSGKTYNEQFF
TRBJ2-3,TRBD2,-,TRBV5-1,TGCGCCAGCAGCTTAGGAGGCGCGCGGGGGGGCCGGACAGATACGCAGTATTTT,CASSLGGARGGRTDTQYF
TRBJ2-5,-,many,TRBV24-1,TGTGCCACCAGTGATTTCGGAGATGAGACCCAGTACTTC,CATSDFGDETQYF
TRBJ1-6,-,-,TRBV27,TGTGCCAGCAGTTCTACCGGACGTTTAACACCCCTCCACTTT,CASSSTGRLTPLHF
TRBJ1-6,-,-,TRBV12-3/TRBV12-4,TGTGCCAGCAGTTTAGCGGCAGGGGCGCATTCACCCCTCCACTTT,CASSLAAGAHSPLHF
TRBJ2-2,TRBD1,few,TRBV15,TGTGCCACCAGCAATCGACAGGGGTCGGGCACCGGGGAGCTGTTTTTT,CATSNRQGSGTGELFF
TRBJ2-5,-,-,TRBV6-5,TGTGCCAGCAGTTACGACCGGGGGGCTCAAGAGACCCAGTACTTC,CASSYDRGAQETQYF
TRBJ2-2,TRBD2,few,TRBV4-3,TGCGCCAGCAGCCCCTATAGCGGGAGGGTGCTTGGCACCGGGGAGCTGTTTTTT,CASSPYSGRVLGTGELFF
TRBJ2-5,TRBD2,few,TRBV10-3,TGTGCCATCAGTGACCCGAAGGGACTAGCGGGGGAGACCCAAGAGACCCAGTACTTC,CAISDPKGLAGETQETQYF
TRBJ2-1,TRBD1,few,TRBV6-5,TGTGCCAGCAGTTTGACAGGGCATGAGCAGTTCTTC,CASSLTGHEQFF
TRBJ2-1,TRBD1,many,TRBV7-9,TGTGCCAGCAGGGTAGGGGGCTATGAGCAGTTCTTC,CASRVGGYEQFF
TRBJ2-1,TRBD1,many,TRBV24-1,TGTGCCACCAGTGAACAGGGGCGCAATGAGCAGTTCTTC,CATSEQGRNEQFF
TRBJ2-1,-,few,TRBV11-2,TGTGCCAGCAGCTCCAGAGCGAGCAATGAGCAGTTCTTC,CASSSRASNEQFF
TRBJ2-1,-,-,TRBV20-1,TGCAGTGCTAGACCCCCCGACGCGGCCTCCTACAATGAGCAGTTCTTC,CSARPPDAASYNEQFF
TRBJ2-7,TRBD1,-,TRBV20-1,TGCAGTGCTAGAGATCTTTGTCGAGGGACAGGGGTCCACGAGCAGTACTTC,CSARDLCRGTGVHEQYF
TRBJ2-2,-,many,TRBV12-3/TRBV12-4,TGTGCCAGCAGTTTACTGGGATCTGGTTGGCCCGGGGAGCTGTTTTTT,CASSLLGSGWPGELFF
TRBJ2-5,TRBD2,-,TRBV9,TGTGCCAGCAGCCCGGGACTAGCGGGATTGTCGCCCCAAGAGACCCAGTACTTC,CASSPGLAGLSPQETQYF
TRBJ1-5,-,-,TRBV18,TGTGCCAGCTCACCATTGAACAACGATCAGCCCCAGCATTTT,CASSPLNNDQPQHF
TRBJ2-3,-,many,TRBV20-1,TGCAGGGGGGCCAGATCAGATACGCAGTATTTT,CRGARSDTQYF
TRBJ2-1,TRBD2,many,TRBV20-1,TGCAGTGCGCCGGGACTAGCGTCCTACAATGAGCAGTTCTTC,CSAPGLASYNEQFF
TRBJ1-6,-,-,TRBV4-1,TGCGCCAGCAGCCGCTCTGGGGGGACCGGTTCACCCCTCCACTTT,CASSRSGGTGSPLHF